This T cell receptor beta chain appears in the sequencing data of a study of multiple sclerosis patients with progressive multifocal leukoencephalopathy. Study in general: Longitudinal control samples came from natalizumab-treated multiple sclerosis patients without PML.

Time point of the sample: before natalizumab initiation. Concerning this clone: Its antigen is as yet unknown.

Sequencing used immunoSEQ multiplex PCR; TCRdb keeps in-frame clones, though not all of them. Here the sample spans roughly 30,000 clones, about 91% being singletons. Regarding the study as a whole: Most PML patients had lower entropy, suggesting less diverse TRB repertoires. TRBV and TRBJ usage showed no common pattern when PML developed.

The CDR3 is 13 residues long. Germline-derived CDR1 and CDR2 are MNHNY and SVGAGI (reference sequence). Germline trimming cut 6 bases from V and 8 bases from J; bases unmatched to any gene: 8. The rearrangement links TRBV6-6 to TRBJ1-2; TRBD1 matches at 8 bases. The source is a human donor with multiple sclerosis. Sequenced: PBMCs. CDR3 residues: CASSPDRGSGYTF. CDR3 sequence (DNA): TGTGCCAGCAGCCCTGACAGGGGTTCAGGCTACACCTTC.